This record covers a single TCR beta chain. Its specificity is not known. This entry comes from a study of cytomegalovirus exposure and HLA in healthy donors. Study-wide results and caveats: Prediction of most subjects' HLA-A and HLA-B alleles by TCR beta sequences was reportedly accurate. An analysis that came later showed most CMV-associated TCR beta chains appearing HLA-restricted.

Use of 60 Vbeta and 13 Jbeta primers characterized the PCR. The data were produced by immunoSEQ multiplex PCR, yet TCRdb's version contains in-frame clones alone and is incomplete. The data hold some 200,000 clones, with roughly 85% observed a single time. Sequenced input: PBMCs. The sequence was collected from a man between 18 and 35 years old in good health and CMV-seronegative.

In DNA form, the CDR3 reads TGTGCCAGCAGTTTACTTAACAGGGCCACGCAGTATTTT. Translating it yields CASSLLNRATQYF. The genes are TRBV27 and TRBJ2-3, with D possibly matching TRBD1 (6 bases). Trimming left V 2 bases short and J 9 bases short, with 12 bases between. The CDR3 has 13 amino acids. Germline V gives CDR1 MNHEY, CDR2 SMNVEV (reference sequence).